This T cell receptor (beta chain) came from a study of cytomegalovirus exposure and HLA in healthy donors. Study as a whole: Samples from HLA-typed donors yielded approximately 80 million unique TCRs in an early data release. Broader study findings: A later analysis showed HLA-associated TCR beta chains outstripping equally common others in clonal expansion. Across HLA loci, a later analysis found differing TCR association rates, with DRB1 most and HLA-C fewest.

For this clone: Its matching antigen is unknown.

With 60 Vbeta and 13 Jbeta primers, the PCR was carried out. Method: immunoSEQ multiplex PCR; TCRdb's copy keeps in-frame clones and lacks some. The table has approximately 120,000 clones, approximately 80% seen once. This sequence was found in a man aged 25 to 40 in good health and CMV-seronegative. The sample was PBMCs.

The CDR3 coding sequence is TGTGCCAGCAGTCAGGGAGGGGAGGAGCTGTTTTTT. Amino acid sequence: CASSQGGEELFF. The rearrangement links TRBV2 to TRBJ2-2, with 7 positions matching TRBD2. Germline V lookup: CDR1 SNHLY, CDR2 FYNNEI. The ends lost 5 bases at V and 10 bases at J; junction bases unmatched: 4. The CDR3 has 12 amino acids.